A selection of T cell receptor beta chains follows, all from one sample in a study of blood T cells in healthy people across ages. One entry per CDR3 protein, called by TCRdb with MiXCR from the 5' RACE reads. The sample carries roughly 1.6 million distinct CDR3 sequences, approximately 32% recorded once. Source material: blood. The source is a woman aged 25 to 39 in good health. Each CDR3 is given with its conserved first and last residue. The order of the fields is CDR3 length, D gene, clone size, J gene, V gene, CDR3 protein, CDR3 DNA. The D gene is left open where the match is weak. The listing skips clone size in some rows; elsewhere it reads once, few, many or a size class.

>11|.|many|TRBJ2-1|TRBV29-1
CSVEVALKPFF
TGCAGCGTTGAGGTTGCCCTCAAACCGTTCTTC
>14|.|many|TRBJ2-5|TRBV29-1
CSVGSGWGKETQYF
TGCAGCGTTGGGAGCGGGTGGGGCAAAGAGACCCAGTACTTC
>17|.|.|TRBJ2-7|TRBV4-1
CASSREGYGRGSYEQYF
TGCGCCAGCAGCCGAGAGGGTTACGGCAGGGGCTCATACGAGCAGTACTTC
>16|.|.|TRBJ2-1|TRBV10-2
CASSRAKRSPYNEQFF
TGCGCCAGCAGTCGGGCCAAGAGGTCGCCCTACAATGAGCAGTTCTTC
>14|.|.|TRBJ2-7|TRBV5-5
CASSLVPVRGEQYF
TGTGCCAGCAGCTTGGTCCCAGTGAGGGGCGAGCAGTACTTC
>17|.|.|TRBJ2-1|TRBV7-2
CASSLFAGPSRGNEQFF
TGTGCCAGCAGCTTATTCGCGGGGCCATCCCGTGGGAATGAGCAGTTCTTC
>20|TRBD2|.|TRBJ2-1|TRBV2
CASSEAAGLAVARSYNEQFF
TGTGCCAGCAGTGAAGCGGCGGGACTAGCGGTAGCGAGGTCCTACAATGAGCAGTTCTTC
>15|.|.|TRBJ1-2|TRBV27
CASTDLGMGNYGYTF
TGTGCCAGCACCGACTTGGGGATGGGAAACTATGGCTACACCTTC
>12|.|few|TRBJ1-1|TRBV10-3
CAISSVNTEAFF
TGTGCCATCAGTTCAGTTAACACTGAAGCTTTCTTT
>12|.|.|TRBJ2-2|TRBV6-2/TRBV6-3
CASSLAAGELFF
TGTGCCAGCAGTTTGGCGGCCGGGGAGCTGTTTTTT
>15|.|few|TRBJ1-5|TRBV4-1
CASSQGPRAGQPQHF
TGCGCCAGCAGCCAAGGCCCCAGGGCGGGTCAGCCCCAGCATTTT
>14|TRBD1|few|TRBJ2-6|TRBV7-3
CASSASGGSNVLTF
TGTGCCAGCAGCGCCTCAGGGGGTTCCAACGTCCTGACTTTC
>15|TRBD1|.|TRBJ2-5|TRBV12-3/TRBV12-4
CASSLGQNFQETQYF
TGTGCCAGCAGTTTGGGACAGAACTTTCAAGAGACCCAGTACTTC
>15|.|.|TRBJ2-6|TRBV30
CAWSVRQTGANVLTF
TGTGCCTGGAGTGTACGGCAGACCGGGGCCAACGTCCTGACTTTC
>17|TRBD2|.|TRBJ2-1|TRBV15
CATSRDGSGRAYNEQFF
TGTGCCACCAGCAGAGACGGTAGCGGGAGGGCCTACAATGAGCAGTTCTTC
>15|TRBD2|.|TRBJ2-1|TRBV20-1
CSATRTSGGLLRQFF
TGCAGTGCGACCAGGACTAGCGGGGGACTACTTAGGCAGTTCTTC
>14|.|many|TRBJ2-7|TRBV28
CASSPIDGSYEQYF
TGTGCCAGCAGTCCCATCGACGGTTCCTACGAGCAGTACTTC
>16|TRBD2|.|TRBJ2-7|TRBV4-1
CASSQIPGLVAYEQYF
TGCGCCAGCAGCCAGATCCCGGGACTAGTCGCCTACGAGCAGTACTTC
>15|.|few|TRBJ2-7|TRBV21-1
CASSKYRDNSYEQYF
TGTGCCAGCAGCAAGTACCGGGACAACTCCTACGAGCAGTACTTC
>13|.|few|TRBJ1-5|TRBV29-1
CSVVPRLGQPQHF
TGCAGCGTCGTCCCACGCCTCGGTCAGCCCCAGCATTTT
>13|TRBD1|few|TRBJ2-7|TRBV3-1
CASSQVTGGEQYF
TGTGCCAGCAGCCAAGTCACAGGGGGTGAGCAGTACTTC
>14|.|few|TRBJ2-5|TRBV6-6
CASSWYTGQETQYF
TGTGCCAGCAGTTGGTACACAGGTCAAGAGACCCAGTACTTC
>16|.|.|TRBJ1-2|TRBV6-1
CASSGGDGGLSYGYTF
TGTGCCAGCAGTGGTGGAGATGGGGGACTAAGCTATGGCTACACCTTC
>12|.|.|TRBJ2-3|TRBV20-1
CSARDLGTSRYF
TGCAGTGCTAGAGATCTGGGGACAAGTAGGTATTTT
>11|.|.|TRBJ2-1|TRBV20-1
CSASHVHEQFF
TGCAGTGCCAGTCATGTACATGAGCAGTTCTTC
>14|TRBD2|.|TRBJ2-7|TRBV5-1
CASSPRGGIYEQYF
TGCGCCAGCAGTCCTCGCGGGGGGATCTACGAGCAGTACTTC
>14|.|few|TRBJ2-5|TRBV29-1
CSALKGTHQETQYF
TGCAGCGCATTAAAAGGGACACACCAAGAGACCCAGTACTTC
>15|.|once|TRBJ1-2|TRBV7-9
CASSLWDFTNYGYTF
TGTGCCAGCAGCTTATGGGACTTTACGAACTATGGCTACACCTTC
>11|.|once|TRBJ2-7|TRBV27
CASGLYYEQYF
TGTGCCAGCGGACTGTACTACGAGCAGTACTTC
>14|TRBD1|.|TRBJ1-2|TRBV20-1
CSAAGTGGRNGYTF
TGCAGTGCGGCCGGGACAGGGGGCAGGAATGGCTACACCTTC
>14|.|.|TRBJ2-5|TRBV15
CATSRDEGSNEQYF
TGTGCCACCAGCAGAGACGAGGGGAGCAATGAGCAGTACTTC
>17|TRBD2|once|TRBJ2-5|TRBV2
CASQLIEWSGGQETQYF
TGTGCCAGCCAGCTAATTGAGTGGAGCGGGGGACAAGAGACCCAGTACTTC
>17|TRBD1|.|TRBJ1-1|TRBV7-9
CASSMPGQGAVSTEAFF
TGTGCCAGCAGCATGCCGGGACAGGGGGCGGTCAGCACTGAGGCTTTCTTT
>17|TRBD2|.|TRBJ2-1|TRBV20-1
CSAQTSGRSWSYNEQFF
TGCAGTGCCCAGACTAGCGGGAGAAGTTGGTCCTACAATGAGCAGTTCTTC
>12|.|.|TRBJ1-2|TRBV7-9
CASSLYTFGYTF
TGTGCCAGCAGCTTGTACACCTTTGGCTACACCTTC
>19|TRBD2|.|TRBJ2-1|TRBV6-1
CASSEHRTSGGPSYNEQFF
TGTGCCAGCAGTGAACACCGGACTAGCGGGGGGCCCTCCTACAATGAGCAGTTCTTC
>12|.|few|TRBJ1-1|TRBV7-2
CASSLGGVRAFF
TGTGCCAGCAGCTTGGGGGGGGTTCGAGCTTTCTTT
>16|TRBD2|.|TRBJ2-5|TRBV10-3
CAISSGLQAGGETQYF
TGTGCCATCAGTTCGGGACTACAAGCGGGGGGGGAGACCCAGTACTTC
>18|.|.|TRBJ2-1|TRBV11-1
CASSLNGGGTGSYNEQFF
TGTGCCAGCAGCTTAAACGGTGGAGGGACCGGCTCCTACAATGAGCAGTTCTTC
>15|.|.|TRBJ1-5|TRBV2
CASSEGLGAGQPQHF
TGTGCCAGCAGTGAAGGCTTGGGGGCAGGGCAGCCCCAGCATTTT
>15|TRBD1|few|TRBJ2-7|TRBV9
CASSPTRDRHHEQYF
TGTGCCAGCAGCCCAACCCGGGACAGGCACCACGAGCAGTACTTC
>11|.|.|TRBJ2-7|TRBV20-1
CSASRTDEQYF
TGCAGTGCGAGTAGGACGGACGAGCAGTACTTC
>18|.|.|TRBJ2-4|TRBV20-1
CSARVPSLWGRSKNIQYF
TGCAGTGCTAGAGTCCCCTCCCTCTGGGGGAGGTCCAAAAACATTCAGTACTTC
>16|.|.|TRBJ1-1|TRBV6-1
CASIPGIGAVNTEAFF
TGTGCCAGCATCCCCGGGATCGGGGCTGTGAACACTGAAGCTTTCTTT
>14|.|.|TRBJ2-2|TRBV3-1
CASSQEKSLGELFF
TGTGCCAGCAGCCAGGAAAAAAGCCTCGGGGAGCTGTTTTTT
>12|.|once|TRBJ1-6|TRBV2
CASSLSGTPLHF
TGTGCCAGCAGTTTATCAGGGACTCCCCTCCACTTT
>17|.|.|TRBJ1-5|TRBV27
CASSHGDGRVSIQPQHF
TGTGCCAGCAGTCACGGAGACGGCAGAGTTAGCATTCAGCCCCAGCATTTT
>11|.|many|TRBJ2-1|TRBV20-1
CSATRGNEQFF
TGCAGTGCTACCCGGGGGAATGAGCAGTTCTTC